The present T cell receptor (beta chain) was sequenced within a study of Graves' ophthalmopathy and Graves' hyperthyroidism. Aged 18 to 65, hyperthyroidism patients had new diagnoses of under 2 months' duration. Pregnant or lactating patients and those with other autoimmune diseases or uncontrolled infections were excluded. A volume of 8.5 to 10 ml of fresh peripheral blood supplied the PBMCs. CDR3 length equals 17 residues. V lost 3 bases and J 0 bases, leaving 15 bases between the germline ends. Findings and limits, study-wide: A majority of expanded thyroid clonotypes exceeding 0.001 frequency were likewise present in blood.

Researchers took RNA transcripts and amplified TCR beta CDR3 regions from them. HTBI-primed first-round RT-PCR preceded second-round multiplex PCR. TCRdb processed the multiplex PCR reads anew with MiXCR; each CDR3 protein has one entry. The data show about 370,000 distinct CDR3 sequences, 17% seen once. Many counts were recorded for this clonotype. The antigen is undetermined. The origin of this receptor is an adult woman with stable Graves' hyperthyroidism. Specimen: peripheral blood. This chain connects TRBV12-3 or TRBV12-4 to TRBJ1-3, with TRBD1 as a possible D gene (5 bases). CDR3 protein: CASSFPSGRGSGNTIYF. CDR3 nucleotides: TGTGCCAGCAGTTTCCCCTCCGGAAGGGGCTCTGGAAACACCATATATTTT.